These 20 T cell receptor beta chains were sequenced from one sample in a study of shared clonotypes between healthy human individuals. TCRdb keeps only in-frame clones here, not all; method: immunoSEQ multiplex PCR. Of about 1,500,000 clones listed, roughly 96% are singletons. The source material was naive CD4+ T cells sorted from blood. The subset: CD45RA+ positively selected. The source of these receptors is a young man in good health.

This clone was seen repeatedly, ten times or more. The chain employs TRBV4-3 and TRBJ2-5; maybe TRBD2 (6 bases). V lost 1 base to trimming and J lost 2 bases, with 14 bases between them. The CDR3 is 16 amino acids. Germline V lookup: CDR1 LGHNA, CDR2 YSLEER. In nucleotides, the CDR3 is TGCGCCAGCAGCCAAGTCGGGTCCGGGGGTCAAGAGACCCAGTACTTC. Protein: CASSQVGSGGQETQYF.

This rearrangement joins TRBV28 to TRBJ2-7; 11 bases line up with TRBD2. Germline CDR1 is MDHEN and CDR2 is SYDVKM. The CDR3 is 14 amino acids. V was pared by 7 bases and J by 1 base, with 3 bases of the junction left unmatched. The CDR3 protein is CASMRLAGSYEQYF. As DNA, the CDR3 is TGTGCCAGCATGCGACTAGCGGGATCCTACGAGCAGTACTTC.

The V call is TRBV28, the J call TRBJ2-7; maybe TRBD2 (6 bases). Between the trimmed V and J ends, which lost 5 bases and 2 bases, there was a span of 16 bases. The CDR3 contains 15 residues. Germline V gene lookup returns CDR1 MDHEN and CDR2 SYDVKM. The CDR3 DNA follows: TGTGCCAGCAGTCCGGGGGACGGAATTCCCTACGAGCAGTACTTC. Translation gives CASSPGDGIPYEQYF.

CDR3 sequence reads: CASRLRRMTSNEQFF. The CDR3 DNA sequence: TGTGCCAGCAGACTGCGGCGGATGACAAGCAATGAGCAGTTCTTC. The rearrangement joins TRBV5-4 to TRBJ2-1; D remains unclear. There are 15 residues in the CDR3. Trimming took 5 bases from V and 6 from J, leaving 18 bases between them. Germline CDR1 reads SGHNT; CDR2 reads YYREEE (reference sequence).

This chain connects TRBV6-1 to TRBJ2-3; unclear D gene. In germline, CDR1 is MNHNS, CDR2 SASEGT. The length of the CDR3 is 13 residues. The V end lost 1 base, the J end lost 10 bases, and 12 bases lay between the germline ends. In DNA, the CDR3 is TGTGCCAGCAGTGAAGAGGAACTACTGGCGCAGTATTTT. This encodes CASSEEELLAQYF.

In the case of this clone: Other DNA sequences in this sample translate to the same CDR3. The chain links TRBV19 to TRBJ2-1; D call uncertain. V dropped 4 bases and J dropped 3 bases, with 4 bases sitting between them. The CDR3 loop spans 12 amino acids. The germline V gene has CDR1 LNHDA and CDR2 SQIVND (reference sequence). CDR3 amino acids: CASSTYYNEQFF. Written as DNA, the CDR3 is TGTGCCAGTAGTACTTACTACAATGAGCAGTTCTTC. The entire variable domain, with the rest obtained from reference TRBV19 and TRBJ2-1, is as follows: DGGITQSPKYLFRKEGQNVTLSCEQNLNHDAMYWYRQDPGQGLRLIYYSQIVNDFQKGDIAEGYSVSREKKESFPLTVTSAQKNPTAFYLCASSTYYNEQFFGPGTRLTVL.

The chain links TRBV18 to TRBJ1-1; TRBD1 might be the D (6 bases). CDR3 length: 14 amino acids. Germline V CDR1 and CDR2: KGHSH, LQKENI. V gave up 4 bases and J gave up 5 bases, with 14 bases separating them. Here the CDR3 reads CASSLASGETEAFF. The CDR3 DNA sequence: TGTGCCAGCTCACTAGCCTCAGGGGAAACTGAAGCTTTCTTT.

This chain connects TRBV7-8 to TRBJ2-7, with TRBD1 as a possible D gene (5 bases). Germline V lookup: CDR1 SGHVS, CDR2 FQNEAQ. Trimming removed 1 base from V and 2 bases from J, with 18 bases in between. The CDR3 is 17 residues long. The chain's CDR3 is CASSLGLTVLEAYEQYF. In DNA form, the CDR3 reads TGTGCCAGCAGCTTAGGCCTGACAGTCTTAGAGGCCTACGAGCAGTACTTC.

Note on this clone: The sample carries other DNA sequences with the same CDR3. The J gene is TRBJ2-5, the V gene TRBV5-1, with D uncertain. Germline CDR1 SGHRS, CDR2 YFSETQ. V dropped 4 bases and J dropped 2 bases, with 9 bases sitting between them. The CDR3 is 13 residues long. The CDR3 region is CASSLGRQETQYF. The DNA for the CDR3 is TGCGCCAGCAGCCTTGGACGGCAAGAGACCCAGTACTTC.

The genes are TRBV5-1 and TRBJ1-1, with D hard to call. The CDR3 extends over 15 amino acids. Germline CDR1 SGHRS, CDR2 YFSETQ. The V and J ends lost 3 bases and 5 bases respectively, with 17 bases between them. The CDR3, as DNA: TGCGCCAGCAGCTCCTGGGCGGGCTTAGGGACTGAAGCTTTCTTT. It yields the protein CASSSWAGLGTEAFF.

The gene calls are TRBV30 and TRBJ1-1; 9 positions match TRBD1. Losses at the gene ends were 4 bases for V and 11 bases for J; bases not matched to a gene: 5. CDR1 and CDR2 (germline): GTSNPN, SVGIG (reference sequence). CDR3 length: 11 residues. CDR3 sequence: CAWTRQGEAFF. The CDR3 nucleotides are TGTGCCTGGACCCGACAGGGGGAGGCTTTCTTT.

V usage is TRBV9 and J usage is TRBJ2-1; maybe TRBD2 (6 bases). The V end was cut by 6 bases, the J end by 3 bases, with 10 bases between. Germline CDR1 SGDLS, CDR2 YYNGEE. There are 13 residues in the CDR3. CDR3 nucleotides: TGTGCCAGCACCTCGGGACTCTACAATGAGCAGTTCTTC. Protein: CASTSGLYNEQFF.

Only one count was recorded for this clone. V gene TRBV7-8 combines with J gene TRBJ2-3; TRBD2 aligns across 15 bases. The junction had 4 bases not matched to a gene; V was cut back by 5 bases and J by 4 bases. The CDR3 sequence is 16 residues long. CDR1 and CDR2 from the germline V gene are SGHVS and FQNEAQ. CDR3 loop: CASSRGTSGRSDTQYF. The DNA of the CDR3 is TGTGCCAGCAGCCGCGGGACTAGCGGGAGGTCAGATACGCAGTATTTT.

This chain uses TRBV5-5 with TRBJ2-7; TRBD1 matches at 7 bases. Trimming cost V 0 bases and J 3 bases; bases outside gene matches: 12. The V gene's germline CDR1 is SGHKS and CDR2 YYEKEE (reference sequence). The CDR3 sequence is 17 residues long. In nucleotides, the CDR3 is TGTGCCAGCAGCTTGGATCTTAGGGGGCCTGACTACTACGAGCAGTACTTC. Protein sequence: CASSLDLRGPDYYEQYF.

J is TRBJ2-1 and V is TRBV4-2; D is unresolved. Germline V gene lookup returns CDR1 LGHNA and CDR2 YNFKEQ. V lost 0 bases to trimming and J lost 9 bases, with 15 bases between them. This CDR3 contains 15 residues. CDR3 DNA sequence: TGTGCCAGCAGCCAAGAACATGATGGGTTAAGTGAGCAGTTCTTC. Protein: CASSQEHDGLSEQFF.

The CDR3 region is CASSPSGTQYF. Written as DNA, the CDR3 is TGTGCCAGCAGTCCCTCCGGGACCCAGTACTTC. This chain links TRBV5-8 with TRBJ2-5; D remains ambiguous. Trimming took off 5 bases at V and 7 bases at J, with 9 bases between the two ends. CDR3 size: 11 residues. The germline V gene encodes CDR1 SGHTS and CDR2 YDEGEE. Variable domain in full (rest from reference TRBV5-8 and TRBJ2-5): EAGVTQSPTHLIKTRGQQATLRCSPISGHTSVYWYQQALGLGLQFLLWYDEGEERNRGNFPPRFSGRQFPNYSSELNVNALELEDSALYLCASSPSGTQYFGPGTRLLVL.

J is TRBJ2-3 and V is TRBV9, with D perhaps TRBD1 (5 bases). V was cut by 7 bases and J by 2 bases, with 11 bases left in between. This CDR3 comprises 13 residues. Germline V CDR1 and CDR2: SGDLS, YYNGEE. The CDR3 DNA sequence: TGTGCCAGCTGTCTTGGGGCCACAGATACGCAGTATTTT. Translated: CASCLGATDTQYF.

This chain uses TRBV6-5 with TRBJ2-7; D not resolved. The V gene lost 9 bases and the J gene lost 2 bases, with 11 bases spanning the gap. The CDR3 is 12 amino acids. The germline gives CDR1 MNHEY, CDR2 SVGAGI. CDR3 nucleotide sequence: TGTGCCAGTGGGATCGCGACCTACGAGCAGTACTTC. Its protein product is CASGIATYEQYF.

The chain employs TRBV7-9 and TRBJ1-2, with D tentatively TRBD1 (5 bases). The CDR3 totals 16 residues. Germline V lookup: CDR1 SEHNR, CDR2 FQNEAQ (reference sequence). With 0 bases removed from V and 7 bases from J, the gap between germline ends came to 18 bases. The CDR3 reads CASSLAEPLAGAGYTF. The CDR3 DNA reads TGTGCCAGCAGCTTAGCAGAACCTCTCGCCGGGGCTGGCTACACCTTC.

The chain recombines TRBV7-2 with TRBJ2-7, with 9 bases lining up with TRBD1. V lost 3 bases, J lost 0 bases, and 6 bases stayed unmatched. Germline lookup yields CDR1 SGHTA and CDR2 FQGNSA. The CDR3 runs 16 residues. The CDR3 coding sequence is TGTGCCAGCAGCTTTAATACGGGACAGGGCTCCTACGAGCAGTACTTC. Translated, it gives CASSFNTGQGSYEQYF.